A selection of T cell receptor beta chains follows, all from one sample in a study of T cell changes during pregnancy in multiple sclerosis. Assay used: immunoSEQ multiplex PCR; TCRdb lists only in-frame clones, some missing. The sample carries about 57,000 clones, 85% to 95% recorded once. Sequencing was performed on CD4+ T cells from peripheral blood mononuclear cells, taken in the third trimester of pregnancy. Every receptor here comes from a female donor with multiple sclerosis, enrolled in a pregnancy study. Both conserved end residues are part of each CDR3. D genes are given only for firm matches. Part of the rows lack a size; the others show once, few, many or a class for expanded clones.

J: TRBJ2-2; D: TRBD2; V: TRBV4-3; size: once; DNA: TGCGCCAGCAGCCCACCCCCGGCGGGGGGCGCAACCGGGGAGCTGTTTTTT; CDR3: CASSPPPAGGATGELFF
J: TRBJ1-2; D: .; V: TRBV19; size: medium-sized; DNA: TGTGCCAGTAGTTGGCAGGTCCGCTATGGCTACACCTTC; CDR3: CASSWQVRYGYTF
J: TRBJ2-7; D: TRBD1; V: TRBV11-2; size: .; DNA: TGTGCCAGCAGCTTAGTAGGGACAGGGGGTCTTCTCGAGCAGTACTTC; CDR3: CASSLVGTGGLLEQYF
J: TRBJ1-3; D: TRBD1; V: TRBV6-5; size: .; DNA: TGTGCCAGCAGCCGACAGGGGAACTCCGGAAACACCATATATTTT; CDR3: CASSRQGNSGNTIYF
J: TRBJ2-2; D: .; V: TRBV5-6; size: .; DNA: TGTGCCAGCAGCTGGGGGAGGGCGCAGGGGCACGGGGAGCTGTTTTTT; CDR3: CASSWGRAQGHGELFF
J: TRBJ2-7; D: .; V: TRBV5-4; size: .; DNA: TGTGCCAGCAGTCCATCCCCTCGCCCTGGGATAGGGAGATACGAGCAGTACTTC; CDR3: CASSPSPRPGIGRYEQYF
J: TRBJ2-7; D: TRBD1; V: TRBV29-1; size: .; DNA: TGCAGCGTGGGACAGGGGGCCTTCTTGGGGGAGCAGTACTTC; CDR3: CSVGQGAFLGEQYF
J: TRBJ2-7; D: .; V: TRBV7-8; size: .; DNA: TGTGCCAGCAGCTTAGAGGGACTCTTTGACAAGCAGTACTTC; CDR3: CASSLEGLFDKQYF
J: TRBJ2-3; D: .; V: TRBV25-1; size: .; DNA: TGTGCCAGCAGTGACCCGACTGGCACAGATACGCAGTATTTT; CDR3: CASSDPTGTDTQYF
J: TRBJ2-3; D: TRBD1; V: TRBV7-9; size: .; DNA: TGTGCCAGCAGCCCGGGACAGGGGGCCGGGGATACGCAGTATTTT; CDR3: CASSPGQGAGDTQYF
J: TRBJ2-5; D: TRBD2; V: TRBV6-1; size: .; DNA: TGTGCCAGCATGGGTCGGCGGGGGGGTGCGGAGACCCAGTACTTC; CDR3: CASMGRRGGAETQYF
J: TRBJ2-5; D: TRBD2; V: TRBV7-6; size: .; DNA: TGTGCCAGCAGCTTACCTCCTAGCGGGGGGCCTAGACAAGAGACCCAGTACTTC; CDR3: CASSLPPSGGPRQETQYF
J: TRBJ2-3; D: .; V: TRBV27; size: once; DNA: TGTGCCAGCAGGCTCACTAGCAACGAAGATACGCAGTATTTT; CDR3: CASRLTSNEDTQYF
J: TRBJ2-7; D: .; V: TRBV12-1; size: .; DNA: TGTGCCAGCAGCTTGAAGGACCGGCCGGGGTACGAGCAGTACTTC; CDR3: CASSLKDRPGYEQYF
J: TRBJ2-1; D: TRBD1; V: TRBV5-6; size: .; DNA: TGTGCCAGCACCCGACAGGGTTCCTACAATGAGCAGTTCTTC; CDR3: CASTRQGSYNEQFF
J: TRBJ2-1; D: TRBD2; V: TRBV6-4; size: .; DNA: TGTGCCAGCAGTGACGGGCGCGGGGGGAACAATGAGCAGTTCTTC; CDR3: CASSDGRGGNNEQFF
J: TRBJ1-3; D: TRBD1; V: TRBV2; size: few; DNA: TGTGCCAGCAGCCCCGGACAGGTCTCTGGAAACACCATATATTTT; CDR3: CASSPGQVSGNTIYF
J: TRBJ2-2; D: .; V: TRBV27; size: .; DNA: TGTGCCAGCAGTCAGGCCCCCGGGGAGCTGTTTTTT; CDR3: CASSQAPGELFF
J: TRBJ1-2; D: TRBD1; V: TRBV11-1; size: .; DNA: TGTGCCAGCAGCATGGACAGGGGTGGTGGCTACACCTTC; CDR3: CASSMDRGGGYTF
J: TRBJ2-6; D: .; V: TRBV19; size: .; DNA: TGTGCCGGAGGACAGTCTGGGGCCAACGTCCTGACTTTC; CDR3: CAGGQSGANVLTF
J: TRBJ2-1; D: TRBD2; V: TRBV7-3; size: .; DNA: TGTGCCAGCAGCTTAAAGAACGGGGGGGGTGAGCAGTTCTTC; CDR3: CASSLKNGGGEQFF
J: TRBJ1-2; D: TRBD1; V: TRBV4-3; size: .; DNA: TGCGCCAGCAGCCAAGGCCCAGGGGGGCACTATGGCTACACCTTC; CDR3: CASSQGPGGHYGYTF
J: TRBJ2-5; D: .; V: TRBV7-3; size: .; DNA: TGTGCCAGCAGCTCCACACAGGGCCAGACCCAGTACTTC; CDR3: CASSSTQGQTQYF
J: TRBJ1-2; D: .; V: TRBV19; size: .; DNA: TGTGCCAGTAGTATCTCGGCAGGGATAAAGTATGGCTACACCTTC; CDR3: CASSISAGIKYGYTF
J: TRBJ1-6; D: TRBD1; V: TRBV7-2; size: .; DNA: TGTGCCAGCAGCTTACAAACCCGACAGAATCAGGGGGCCCTCCACTTT; CDR3: CASSLQTRQNQGALHF
J: TRBJ2-3; D: TRBD2; V: TRBV30; size: .; DNA: TGTGCCTGGTCCACTAGCGGAAGCACAGATACGCAGTATTTT; CDR3: CAWSTSGSTDTQYF
J: TRBJ2-1; D: TRBD1; V: TRBV9; size: .; DNA: TGTGCCAGCAGCGTCTTTGGGACAGAGATTTCCTACAATGAGCAGTTCTTC; CDR3: CASSVFGTEISYNEQFF
J: TRBJ2-2; D: TRBD1; V: TRBV9; size: .; DNA: TGTGCCAGCAGCCCCCGGACAGGGCCGGGCACCGGGGAGCTGTTTTTT; CDR3: CASSPRTGPGTGELFF
J: TRBJ2-7; D: TRBD1; V: TRBV27; size: .; DNA: TGTGCCAGCAGTTATCGGGACAGTCGCTCCTACGAGCAGTACTTC; CDR3: CASSYRDSRSYEQYF
J: TRBJ2-1; D: TRBD2; V: TRBV4-3; size: .; DNA: TGCGCCAGCAGCCCCGCCGTAGCGGGGGCACGTTACAATGAGCAGTTCTTC; CDR3: CASSPAVAGARYNEQFF
J: TRBJ2-7; D: .; V: TRBV6-1; size: .; DNA: TGTGCCAGCAGTGAAGAGGGGCCGTCGGGTCCGTACGAGCAGTACTTC; CDR3: CASSEEGPSGPYEQYF
J: TRBJ2-7; D: TRBD2; V: TRBV6-5; size: .; DNA: TGTGCCAGCAGGGGGTCTAGCGGATCCTACGAGCAGTACTTC; CDR3: CASRGSSGSYEQYF
J: TRBJ2-5; D: TRBD2; V: TRBV7-6; size: .; DNA: TGTGCCAGCAGCCCGGGACTAGCGGGGGGGCAAGAGACCCAGTACTTC; CDR3: CASSPGLAGGQETQYF
J: TRBJ2-5; D: .; V: TRBV6-1; size: .; DNA: TGTGCCAGCAGTGCCTCGGGAGCGTCGTACCAAGAGACCCAGTACTTC; CDR3: CASSASGASYQETQYF
J: TRBJ1-5; D: .; V: TRBV20-1; size: .; DNA: TGCAGTGCTAGTGGTGGCCAGCCCCAGCATTTT; CDR3: CSASGGQPQHF
J: TRBJ1-2; D: .; V: TRBV7-2; size: few; DNA: TGTGCCAGCAGCTTAGATCACGGAGAACGTGGCTACACCTTC; CDR3: CASSLDHGERGYTF
J: TRBJ1-1; D: .; V: TRBV4-2; size: once; DNA: TGTGCCAGCAGCCCCCGCCTGGGGCGGAATGAAGCTTTCTTT; CDR3: CASSPRLGRNEAFF
J: TRBJ1-6; D: .; V: TRBV6-5; size: .; DNA: TGTGCCATCTCCGAGGGGACTGCTAATTCACCCCTCCACTTT; CDR3: CAISEGTANSPLHF